By share, the clone carrying this T cell receptor (beta chain) ranks as medium-sized. Authors' data handling: Cell counts per sample came from amplifying reference gene primers. Sequencing was performed with immunoSEQ multiplex PCR; in TCRdb, only in-frame clones are kept and a portion is missing. The D gene and trimming were derived from the DNA, and the V and J assignments and clone size from that table. The repertoire consists of over 65,000 clones, with roughly 90% occurring once and the leading ten covering around 4.5%. The data were taken from a study of blood T cell repertoires in COVID-19. Across the whole study: Acute and convalescent COVID-19 specimens originated in the United States, Italy and Spain. The cDNA or gDNA used as material had been derived from T cells, B-cell-depleted T cells, or PBMCs.

There are 14 residues in the CDR3. CDR1 and CDR2 (germline): KGHDR, SFDVKD. V was pared by 2 bases and J by 3 bases, with 2 bases of the junction left unmatched. The chain carries TRBV24-1 and TRBJ2-7; TRBD1 matches 8 bases. The TCR was taken from a man between 50 and 59 years old with active COVID-19. Source material: peripheral blood. The CDR3 here is CATSDSGGGYEQYF. CDR3 sequence (DNA): TGTGCCACCAGTGATTCAGGGGGCGGCTACGAGCAGTACTTC.